A selection of T cell receptor beta chains follows, all from one sample in a study of T cells in Graves' hyperthyroidism and ophthalmopathy. MiXCR, run by TCRdb on the multiplex PCR reads, gives a single entry per CDR3 protein. The sample includes 400,000 to 500,000 distinct CDR3 sequences, approximately 14% of them seen just once. The specimen was blood. Every receptor here comes from a man aged 18 to 29 with Graves' ophthalmopathy. The CDR3 runs from the conserved cysteine through the conserved F or W. The D gene is left open where the match is weak. A clone size is listed for some rows: how often the clone was seen (once, few, many), or a class if it is expanded.

d_call	v_call	j_call	clone_size	cdr3_nt	cdr3_aa
-	TRBV24-1	TRBJ1-2	-	TGTGCCACCAGTGATTCTCCGGACGGGATCTATGGCTACACCTTC	CATSDSPDGIYGYTF
-	TRBV20-1	TRBJ2-3	many	TGCAGTGCGGGGGCCGTAACCACCACAGATACGCAGTATTTT	CSAGAVTTTDTQYF
TRBD1	TRBV28	TRBJ1-1	many	TGTGCCAGCAGTCCACATTTGGGGACAGGGGAAGCTTTCTTT	CASSPHLGTGEAFF
TRBD2	TRBV19	TRBJ2-2	many	TGTGCCAGTAGTATTAGGACTAGCGGCGGGGAGCTGTTTTTT	CASSIRTSGGELFF
TRBD1	TRBV24-1	TRBJ2-1	few	TGTGCCACCAGTGATACCGGGACAGGGTACTACAATGAGCAGTTCTTC	CATSDTGTGYYNEQFF
-	TRBV9	TRBJ2-2	-	TGTGCCAGCAGCGTAGGAGTAGAGAACACCGGGGAGCTGTTTTTT	CASSVGVENTGELFF
-	TRBV18	TRBJ2-6	-	TGTGCCAGCTCACGACCGTCTGGGGCCAACGTCCTGACTTTC	CASSRPSGANVLTF
-	TRBV20-1	TRBJ2-3	many	TGCAGTGCTGAAGGCCCCGAGCGAACAGATACGCAGTATTTT	CSAEGPERTDTQYF
TRBD1	TRBV10-1	TRBJ2-1	-	TGCGCCAGCAGTGAGAGGACAGGGGGCCACAATGAGCAGTTCTTC	CASSERTGGHNEQFF
TRBD1	TRBV5-1	TRBJ2-2	many	TGCGCCAGCAGCTCGGAGACAGGGGCAACCGGGGAGCTGTTTTTT	CASSSETGATGELFF
TRBD1	TRBV7-9	TRBJ2-5	many	TGTGCCAGCAGCTGGGACAGGGCTGAGACCCAGTACTTC	CASSWDRAETQYF
-	TRBV24-1	TRBJ2-5	many	TGTGCCACCAGTGACCGGACAGAAGCAGGGGAGACCCAGTACTTC	CATSDRTEAGETQYF
-	TRBV20-1	TRBJ2-5	many	TGCAGTGCTAGAGAGGAGGCGGAAGAGACCCAGTACTTC	CSAREEAEETQYF
TRBD1	TRBV7-9	TRBJ1-1	many	TGTGCCAGCACCGACAGGGCCCTCATGAACACTGAAGCTTTCTTT	CASTDRALMNTEAFF
TRBD2	TRBV5-4	TRBJ2-7	many	TGTGCCAGCAGCGGGCGGGGACTAGCGGGAACCTACGAGCAGTACTTC	CASSGRGLAGTYEQYF
TRBD1	TRBV7-8	TRBJ1-2	-	TGTGCCAGCAACCCGGGACAGGGGGTTGGCTACACCTTC	CASNPGQGVGYTF
-	TRBV7-6	TRBJ2-1	-	TGTGCCAGCAGCCAACTGTACGGGAACCAAAATGAGCAGTTCTTC	CASSQLYGNQNEQFF
TRBD2	TRBV7-9	TRBJ2-1	many	TGTGCCAGCAGTGTCCGGGGGGGGGCGCAGAATGAGCAGTTCTTC	CASSVRGGAQNEQFF
-	TRBV7-9	TRBJ1-2	-	TGTGCCAGCAGCATTGGGACTACTAACTATGGCTACACCTTC	CASSIGTTNYGYTF
TRBD2	TRBV7-2	TRBJ2-5	many	TGTGCCAGCAGCTCCACTAGCGGGGTACAAGAGACCCAGTACTTC	CASSSTSGVQETQYF
-	TRBV5-1	TRBJ2-7	many	TGCGCCAGCAGCTTAGTGGTTGAGGGGGACTACGAGCAGTACTTC	CASSLVVEGDYEQYF
TRBD1	TRBV2	TRBJ2-7	-	TGTGCCAGCCGGAGGACAGGGGTATCCTACGAGCAGTACTTC	CASRRTGVSYEQYF
TRBD1	TRBV18	TRBJ2-5	many	TGTGCCAGCTCACCAAACCGGGACAGCTCGCTTGAGTACTTC	CASSPNRDSSLEYF
-	TRBV3-1	TRBJ1-1	many	TGTGCCAGCAGTCGGAACAGTGAAGCTTTCTTT	CASSRNSEAFF
-	TRBV15	TRBJ2-1	-	TGTGCCACCAGCAGGGGGGCTGAAGGCCCCTACAATGAGCAGTTCTTC	CATSRGAEGPYNEQFF
-	TRBV13	TRBJ1-1	many	TGTGCCAGCAGCTTATACGACGGTAAGAACACTGAAGCTTTCTTT	CASSLYDGKNTEAFF
-	TRBV2	TRBJ1-1	many	TGTGCCAGCAGTGCAAAGGGCAACACTGAAGCTTTCTTT	CASSAKGNTEAFF
-	TRBV12-3/TRBV12-4	TRBJ2-1	few	TGTGCCAGCCTAGTAGGGGGCTCCTACAATGAGCAGTTCTTC	CASLVGGSYNEQFF
TRBD1	TRBV2	TRBJ2-7	many	TGTGCCAGCAGCCAGGATGGGACAGGGGAGCAGTACTTC	CASSQDGTGEQYF
TRBD2	TRBV6-2/TRBV6-3	TRBJ2-2	-	TGTGCCAGCACAGCGAGCGGGGGGGACACCGGGGAGCTGTTTTTT	CASTASGGDTGELFF
TRBD1	TRBV6-5	TRBJ2-2	-	TGTGTCAGCTCAGGACAGGGGGTCGGCGGGGAGCTGTTTTTT	CVSSGQGVGGELFF
-	TRBV2	TRBJ2-1	many	TGTGCCAGCAGTAGGGCTAGCGCTTCCTACAATGAGCAGTTCTTC	CASSRASASYNEQFF
-	TRBV11-3	TRBJ2-1	many	TGTGCCAGCAGCTCCAGTGACAGTCCCGGAAATGAGCAGTTCTTC	CASSSSDSPGNEQFF
-	TRBV5-1	TRBJ1-3	few	TGCGCCAGCAGCTTCGGGGGAGATGGAAACACCATATATTTT	CASSFGGDGNTIYF
-	TRBV7-9	TRBJ1-6	many	TGTGCCAGCAGCCTCGGGGACGCCGATAATTCACCCCTCCACTTT	CASSLGDADNSPLHF
-	TRBV2	TRBJ1-5	few	TGTGCCAGCAGTAACAGGGCCAATCAGCCCCAGCATTTT	CASSNRANQPQHF
-	TRBV19	TRBJ2-1	few	TGTGCCAGACTGAGGGACGGGACCTCAGGGATAAATGAGCAGTTCTTC	CARLRDGTSGINEQFF
TRBD1	TRBV24-1	TRBJ2-5	few	TGTGCCACCAGTGATTGGGGGACAGGGGAGAGAGAGACCCAGTACTTC	CATSDWGTGERETQYF
-	TRBV3-1	TRBJ2-1	-	TGTGCCAGCAGCCAAGATTTAAAGAATCGGGACAATGAGCAGTTCTTC	CASSQDLKNRDNEQFF
TRBD2	TRBV20-1	TRBJ2-7	few	TGCAGTGTTCCTAGCGGGGACTCCTACGAGCAGTACTTC	CSVPSGDSYEQYF
-	TRBV29-1	TRBJ2-5	-	TGCAGCGTTGAATGGCAAGAGACCCAGTACTTC	CSVEWQETQYF
TRBD1	TRBV27	TRBJ1-6	-	TGTGCCAGCAGCCTCGACAGGGGAAATTTACCCCTCCACTTT	CASSLDRGNLPLHF
-	TRBV6-1	TRBJ2-3	many	TGTGCCAGCACCCAACGGGCAGGGTTCACAGATACGCAGTATTTT	CASTQRAGFTDTQYF
-	TRBV6-5	TRBJ2-5	many	TGTGCCAGCAGTTACTCCCCCCCGGTAGCACTGGAGACCCAGTACTTC	CASSYSPPVALETQYF
-	TRBV5-1	TRBJ2-3	many	TGCGCCAGGCGGTGGGCATGCACAGATACGCAGTATTTT	CARRWACTDTQYF
TRBD1	TRBV28	TRBJ2-7	-	TGTGCCAGCAGTTCGCGACAGGGGGCTGGTGACTACTACGAGCAGTACTTC	CASSSRQGAGDYYEQYF
-	TRBV11-2	TRBJ2-3	many	TGTGCCAGCAGGGGGGGTAGGGGAGGACTCACAGATACGCAGTATTTT	CASRGGRGGLTDTQYF
-	TRBV11-2	TRBJ2-3	-	TGTGCCAGCAGCTTAACAAGGGGCCGCACAGATACGCAGTATTTT	CASSLTRGRTDTQYF
-	TRBV10-3	TRBJ2-5	few	TGTGCCATCACCACCACGGACCTCCAAGAGACCCAGTACTTC	CAITTTDLQETQYF
-	TRBV2	TRBJ2-1	many	TGTGCCAGCAGTGGTCACCCTTCCTCCTATGAGCAGTTCTTC	CASSGHPSSYEQFF
TRBD2	TRBV7-2	TRBJ2-3	many	TGTGCCAGCAGCTTAAGGCAACTAGCGGGGGATACGCAGTATTTT	CASSLRQLAGDTQYF
-	TRBV12-3/TRBV12-4	TRBJ2-1	many	TGTGCCAGCAGTTTCCCTACTAGCTACAATGAGCAGTTCTTC	CASSFPTSYNEQFF
TRBD1	TRBV27	TRBJ2-5	many	TGTGCCAGCAGTCCCCAGGGGGCAAACCAAGAGACCCAGTACTTC	CASSPQGANQETQYF
-	TRBV19	TRBJ2-5	-	TGTGCCAGTAGTATCTTTGGGGGCTACCAAGAGACCCAGTACTTC	CASSIFGGYQETQYF